The TCR beta chain described here comes from a study of blood T cell repertoires in COVID-19. Study-wide background: Italy, Spain and the United States were the sources of the convalescent and acute COVID-19 samples. T cells, B-cell-depleted T cells, or PBMCs supplied cDNA or gDNA.

Original methodology: Reference gene primer amplification gave estimated nucleated cell counts. This table comes from immunoSEQ multiplex PCR, and its TCRdb copy is limited to in-frame clones, with some not included. V and J calls plus clone size are reproduced from that table; the DNA served to infer D and trimming. The sample records under 250,000 clones, approximately 90% being singletons. The junction had 7 bases not matched to a gene; V was cut back by 6 bases and J by 3 bases. Per germline, CDR1 MNHEY and CDR2 SVGAGI. The CDR3 contains 15 residues. The receptor's source is a man between 18 and 35 years old with active or convalescent COVID-19. Sequencing used peripheral blood. V usage is TRBV6-5 and J usage is TRBJ2-3; TRBD2 agrees at 9 bases. The CDR3 DNA follows: TGTGCCAGCAGCGGAGCGGGAGGTGGAACAGATACGCAGTATTTT. Translated: CASSGAGGGTDTQYF.